This T cell receptor (beta chain) was sequenced in a study of identical twins. TCRdb re-analysed the 5' RACE reads in MiXCR, keeping a single row per CDR3 protein. The sample records around 250,000 distinct CDR3 sequences, approximately 5.9% being singletons. V lost 2 bases and J 8 bases, leaving 13 bases between the germline ends. The CDR3 length is 13 residues. Germline V CDR1 and CDR2: DFQATT, SNEGSKA (reference sequence). This clonotype was observed a handful of times. The antigen is unknown. Findings and caveats of the study: High-abundance cord blood beta clonotypes had fewer insertions; memory repertoires showed none.

These data also formed part of another study, on T cells expressing NK-cell markers.

Sequenced: CD8+ T cells sorted from blood. V is TRBV20-1 and J is TRBJ2-1; D remains unclear. This clonotype was obtained from a woman between 18 and 29 years old in good health. CDR3 amino acids: CSARSYGSHEQFF. CDR3 in DNA: TGCAGTGCTAGATCTTACGGGTCCCATGAGCAGTTCTTC.